Shown below are 31 T cell receptor beta chains from a single sample sequenced in a study of CD8+ T cells in alopecia areata. Extraction of RNA preceded its reverse transcription into cDNA, which served as the sequencing template. The protocol was immunoSEQ multiplex PCR, while the TCRdb copy is restricted to in-frame clones and leaves out a portion. The sample includes around 50,000 clones, 90% to 97% of them seen just once. Here the sequenced sample was CD8+ T cells sorted from blood, taken at week 0. Every receptor here comes from a human donor with alopecia areata.

This rearrangement joins TRBV4-3 to TRBJ2-2; TRBD1 aligns across 12 bases. The CDR3 runs 16 residues. From germline, CDR1 is LGHNA and CDR2 YSLEER. With V trimmed by 0 bases and J by 9 bases, 5 bases remained unmatched. CDR3 loop: CASSQEGGTGGRELFF. In DNA, the CDR3 is TGCGCCAGCAGCCAAGAAGGCGGGACAGGGGGCAGGGAGCTGTTTTTT.

CDR3 amino acids: CASSLDRYNEQFF. The CDR3, as DNA: TGTGCCAGCAGTCTAGACAGATACAATGAGCAGTTCTTC. This chain uses TRBV27 with TRBJ2-1, with TRBD1 as a possible D gene (5 bases). CDR1 MNHEY and CDR2 SMNVEV come from the germline V gene (reference sequence). V was pared by 5 bases and J by 4 bases, with 9 bases between. CDR3 length: 13 residues.

The chain recombines TRBV7-2 with TRBJ2-5, with TRBD1 matching over 11 bases. The length of the CDR3 is 16 residues. Looked up from germline, CDR1 is SGHTA and CDR2 is FQGNSA. After removal of 4 bases from V and 3 bases from J, the junction contained 7 bases not matched to a gene. The chain's CDR3 is CASSSDRGRFKETQYF. DNA for the CDR3: TGTGCCAGCAGCTCGGACAGGGGGCGATTCAAAGAGACCCAGTACTTC.

This chain connects TRBV4-1 to TRBJ1-4, with TRBD1 as a possible D gene (6 bases). Germline assignment: CDR1 MGHRA and CDR2 YSYEKL. The V gene lost 4 bases and the J gene lost 6 bases, with 12 bases spanning the gap. The length of the CDR3 is 14 residues. The CDR3 nucleotides read TGCGCCAGCAGCCGGGACAACGAGGATGAAAAACTGTTTTTT. Encoded protein: CASSRDNEDEKLFF.

V usage is TRBV9 and J usage is TRBJ2-1; the D gene could be TRBD1 or TRBD2 (5 bases each). Trimming took 3 bases from V and 7 from J, leaving 11 bases between them. Germline V CDR1 and CDR2: SGDLS, YYNGEE. The CDR3 consists of 13 residues. CDR3 DNA sequence: TGTGCCAGCAGCGGGGACCCAGAGAATGAGCAGTTCTTC. Protein product: CASSGDPENEQFF.

The chain links TRBV12-5 to TRBJ2-1; 14 bases are shared with TRBD2. Germline assignment: CDR1 LGHNT and CDR2 FRNRAP. This CDR3 contains 19 residues. Losses at the gene ends were 6 bases for V and 2 bases for J; bases not matched to a gene: 12. The DNA of the CDR3 is TGTGCTAGTGGACGCGGGACTAGCGGGGGTCACCCCACCTACAATGAGCAGTTCTTC. Amino acids: CASGRGTSGGHPTYNEQFF. Looking up the rest from reference TRBV12-5 and TRBJ2-1 gives the full variable domain: DARVTQTPRHKVTEMGQEVTMRCQPILGHNTVFWYRQTMMQGLELLAYFRNRAPLDDSGMPKDRFSAEMPDATLATLKIQPSEPRDSAVYFCASGRGTSGGHPTYNEQFFGPGTRLTVL.

Only one count was recorded for this clone. V and J are TRBV27 and TRBJ2-2; D ambiguous. Germline values: CDR1 MNHEY, CDR2 SMNVEV (reference sequence). V was pared by 3 bases and J by 7 bases, with 6 bases between. This CDR3 contains 12 residues. The CDR3 spells CASSFPSGELFF. CDR3 DNA: TGTGCCAGCAGTTTCCCCAGCGGGGAGCTGTTTTTT.

The chain combines TRBV5-5 with TRBJ2-4, with 11 bases fitting TRBD1. The ends lost 7 bases at V and 0 bases at J; junction bases unmatched: 6. CDR1 SGHKS and CDR2 YYEKEE come from the germline V gene (reference sequence). The CDR3 is 16 amino acids. CDR3: CASQTGTGGAKNIQYF. The CDR3 DNA is TGTGCCAGCCAGACCGGGACAGGGGGAGCCAAAAACATTCAGTACTTC.

The V and J genes are TRBV7-8 and TRBJ2-7; D tentatively reads TRBD1 or TRBD2 (6 bases each). Germline V gives CDR1 SGHVS, CDR2 FQNEAQ. V shed 5 bases and J shed 3 bases, with 17 bases lying between them. The CDR3 spans 15 residues. In nucleotides, the CDR3 is TGTGCCAGCAGCCAGGGGAGGCAGGGCGACTACGAGCAGTACTTC. Translating it yields CASSQGRQGDYEQYF.

This clone was seen just once. V is TRBV7-9 and J is TRBJ1-5, with no clear D. The CDR3 extends over 17 amino acids. Per germline, CDR1 SEHNR and CDR2 FQNEAQ (reference sequence). Trimming pared 1 base from V and 0 bases from J, leaving 13 bases between. This CDR3 is CASSLGTTEYSNQPQHF. The CDR3 bases are TGTGCCAGCAGCTTAGGAACTACAGAGTATAGCAATCAGCCCCAGCATTTT.

The table lists this clone with a count of one. The sample holds other DNA sequences that translate to the same CDR3. The chain uses TRBV14 and TRBJ2-7; the match to TRBD1 covers 8 bases. Germline values: CDR1 SGHDN, CDR2 FVKESK. J lost 3 bases, V lost 1 base, and 5 bases had no gene match. The CDR3 sequence is 15 residues long. The CDR3 protein is CASSQGGTGSYEQYF. CDR3 in DNA: TGTGCCAGCAGCCAAGGTGGGACAGGCAGCTACGAGCAGTACTTC.

V gene TRBV4-3 combines with J gene TRBJ2-2; no clear D gene. V lost 1 base and J lost 3, with 15 bases in between. The CDR3 is made up of 17 amino acids. Germline V gene sequence: CDR1 LGHNA, CDR2 YSLEER. Here the CDR3 DNA reads TGCGCCAGCAGCCAAGTGGGTCCGACTTTATACACCGGGGAGCTGTTTTTT. The encoded protein is CASSQVGPTLYTGELFF.

The chain couples TRBV4-1 to TRBJ1-6; TRBD1 matches 7 bases. The CDR3 sequence is 17 residues long. Per germline, CDR1 MGHRA and CDR2 YSYEKL. V dropped 2 bases and J dropped 0; count of bases not matched to a gene: 4. CDR3 sequence reads: CASSQLSGGSYNSPLHF. The CDR3 nucleotides read TGCGCCAGCAGCCAATTGTCAGGGGGCTCCTATAATTCACCCCTCCACTTT.

The chain joins TRBV4-1 to TRBJ2-1; 10 bases line up with TRBD1. The CDR3 length is 16 residues. The germline CDR1 and CDR2 sequences are MGHRA and YSYEKL. Trimming cost V 4 bases and J 4 bases; bases outside gene matches: 7. In DNA, the CDR3 is TGCGCCAGCAGCCTCGGGACAGGGGTGAAGTACAATGAGCAGTTCTTC. It translates to CASSLGTGVKYNEQFF.

The chain uses TRBV25-1 and TRBJ2-7; D gene ambiguous. CDR1 and CDR2 (germline): MGHDK, SYGVNS. This CDR3 comprises 13 residues. The V gene lost 5 bases and the J gene lost 5 bases, with 13 bases spanning the gap. CDR3 in DNA: TGTGCCAGCAGTAGCCAGCTCCGGCACGAGCAGTACTTC. The encoded protein is CASSSQLRHEQYF.

The chain joins TRBV29-1 to TRBJ2-5, with a possible D match to TRBD2 (5 bases). V lost 3 bases and J lost 4, with 30 bases in between. The CDR3 is 19 amino acids. In germline, CDR1 is SQVTM, CDR2 ANQGSEA. CDR3 DNA sequence: TGCAGCGTTGACGGGGTGGGTAGGGCCGGAGACCTCCAAGGAGAGACCCAGTACTTC. This codes for CSVDGVGRAGDLQGETQYF. The entire variable domain, with the rest obtained from reference TRBV29-1 and TRBJ2-5, is as follows: SAVISQKPSRDICQRGTSLTIQCQVDSQVTMMFWYRQQPGQSLTLIATANQGSEATYESGFVIDKFPISRPNLTFSTLTVSNMSPEDSSIYLCSVDGVGRAGDLQGETQYFGPGTRLLVL.

The rearrangement uses TRBV27 and TRBJ2-5; TRBD2 matches at 7 bases. This CDR3 is 13 amino acids long. The germline V gene encodes CDR1 MNHEY and CDR2 SMNVEV (reference sequence). Germline trimming cut 3 bases from V and 6 bases from J; bases unmatched to any gene: 4. The DNA for the CDR3 is TGTGCCAGCAGTTTCGGGGGGATAAAGACCCAGTACTTC. Translation: CASSFGGIKTQYF.

This clone was found once. This sequence joins TRBV19 and TRBJ1-1; D not resolved. V shed 6 bases and J shed 1 base, with 12 bases lying between them. The V gene's germline CDR1 is LNHDA and CDR2 SQIVND (reference sequence). The CDR3 totals 14 residues. CDR3 protein: CASSLSGSNTEAFF. CDR3 DNA: TGTGCCAGTAGCCTCTCTGGATCGAACACTGAAGCTTTCTTT.

The rearrangement uses TRBV7-6 and TRBJ2-7; D not certain. The germline CDR1 and CDR2 sequences are SGHVS and FNYEAQ. The CDR3 length is 15 residues. Trimming pared 1 base from V and 4 bases from J, leaving 14 bases between. The CDR3: CASSLEPTPKYEQYF. The CDR3 DNA follows: TGTGCCAGCAGCTTAGAGCCAACCCCCAAATACGAGCAGTACTTC. Complete variable domain (other parts from reference TRBV7-6 and TRBJ2-7): GAGVSQSPRYKVTKRGQDVALRCDPISGHVSLYWYRQALGQGPEFLTYFNYEAQQDKSGLPNDRFSAERPEGSISTLTIQRTEQRDSAMYRCASSLEPTPKYEQYFGPGTRLTVT.

A single count supports this clone. The rearrangement uses TRBV27 and TRBJ2-7, with TRBD2 identical over 12 bases. Per germline, CDR1 MNHEY and CDR2 SMNVEV (reference sequence). After removal of 5 bases from V and 10 bases from J, the junction contained 9 bases not matched to a gene. The CDR3 is 14 residues long. The CDR3 spells CASSLRTSGAVQYF. CDR3 DNA: TGTGCCAGCAGTCTAAGGACTAGCGGGGCTGTTCAGTACTTC.

The rearrangement uses TRBV5-6 and TRBJ2-7, with 10 positions matching TRBD1. The CDR3 is made up of 15 amino acids. Germline V gives CDR1 SGHDT, CDR2 YYEEEE. V lost 3 bases, J lost 3 bases, and 6 bases stayed unmatched. The CDR3 DNA sequence: TGTGCCAGCAGCTCGCCGAGGACAGGGGGCTACGAGCAGTACTTC. Its translation: CASSSPRTGGYEQYF. The variable domain in full, completed from reference TRBV5-6 and TRBJ2-7, reads DAGVTQSPTHLIKTRGQQVTLRCSPKSGHDTVSWYQQALGQGPQFIFQYYEEEERQRGNFPDRFSGHQFPNYSSELNVNALLLGDSALYLCASSSPRTGGYEQYFGPGTRLTVT.

V gene TRBV27 combines with J gene TRBJ1-6; 7 positions agree with TRBD1. The V gene's germline CDR1 is MNHEY and CDR2 SMNVEV (reference sequence). The CDR3 sequence is 15 residues long. Trimming at V came to 5 bases and at J to 7 bases, leaving 8 bases not matched to a gene. In DNA, the CDR3 is TGTGCCAGCAGTCCAAGACAGGGACCAAATTCACCCCTCCACTTT. Amino acids: CASSPRQGPNSPLHF.

The chain has TRBV19 and TRBJ2-7; D might be TRBD2 (5 bases). The CDR3 totals 14 residues. V lost 2 bases and J 1 base, leaving 9 bases between the germline ends. In germline, CDR1 is LNHDA, CDR2 SQIVND (reference sequence). The CDR3 region is CASSITAESYEQYF. The DNA of the CDR3 is TGTGCCAGTAGTATAACAGCGGAGTCCTACGAGCAGTACTTC.

This rearrangement joins TRBV9 to TRBJ2-6, with D possibly TRBD1 on 5 matching bases. CDR3 length: 17 amino acids. Germline loops: CDR1 SGDLS, CDR2 YYNGEE. Deletions cut 4 bases from V and 0 bases from J, with 14 bases between. Here the CDR3 reads CASSPRQILSGANVLTF. For the CDR3, the DNA is TGTGCCAGCAGCCCCCGACAGATCCTCTCTGGGGCCAACGTCCTGACTTTC.

The J gene is TRBJ2-5, the V gene TRBV13; no clear D. With 2 bases removed from V and 4 bases from J, the gap between germline ends came to 2 bases. Germline CDR1 PRHDT, CDR2 FYEKMQ (reference sequence). This CDR3 has 11 residues. The CDR3 DNA follows: TGTGCCAGCAGCTTAAGAGAGACCCAGTACTTC. Residues: CASSLRETQYF.

The chain uses TRBV7-9 and TRBJ2-5; 7 positions agree with TRBD1. CDR3 length: 17 amino acids. With V trimmed by 5 bases and J by 2 bases, 14 bases remained unmatched. CDR1 is SEHNR and CDR2 is FQNEAQ in the germline V gene (reference sequence). The CDR3: CASSAWDSRGGQETQYF. Written as DNA, the CDR3 is TGTGCCAGCAGCGCCTGGGACAGTCGGGGCGGTCAAGAGACCCAGTACTTC. Full variable domain (rest looked up from reference TRBV7-9 and TRBJ2-5): DTGVSQNPRHKITKRGQNVTFRCDPISEHNRLYWYRQTLGQGPEFLTYFQNEAQLEKSRLLSDRFSAERPKGSFSTLEIQRTEQGDSAMYLCASSAWDSRGGQETQYFGPGTRLLVL.

This chain uses TRBV2 with TRBJ2-3, with D maybe TRBD1 (6 bases). Germline loops: CDR1 SNHLY, CDR2 FYNNEI. V lost 3 bases and J 4 bases, leaving 14 bases between the germline ends. The CDR3 consists of 15 residues. CDR3 sequence: CASSDRPEGADTQYF. CDR3 coding DNA: TGTGCCAGCAGTGACCGACCCGAGGGGGCAGATACGCAGTATTTT.

The rearrangement links TRBV4-3 to TRBJ2-7, with 12 bases identical to TRBD1. The CDR3 totals 20 residues. From germline, CDR1 is LGHNA and CDR2 YSLEER. The V and J ends lost 0 bases and 2 bases, in that order; junction bases with no gene match: 14. This CDR3 reads CASSQDIVRDRGLSAYEQYF. The CDR3 DNA follows: TGCGCCAGCAGCCAAGATATCGTCCGGGACAGGGGGCTTTCGGCCTACGAGCAGTACTTC.

CDR3 coding DNA: TGCAGCGTTGAAGTCCCTCCCGAGCAGTACTTC. Translating gives CSVEVPPEQYF. The chain joins TRBV29-1 to TRBJ2-7; D is uncertain. V was trimmed by 1 base and J by 6 bases, leaving 7 bases between them. The CDR3 runs to 11 residues. Germline values: CDR1 SQVTM, CDR2 ANQGSEA.

The chain couples TRBV6-1 to TRBJ2-2; D unresolved. The V end lost 11 bases, the J end lost 4 bases, and 11 bases lay between the germline ends. CDR3 length: 12 residues. Germline V gives CDR1 MNHNS, CDR2 SASEGT. The chain's CDR3 is CAPLRPTGELFF. CDR3 DNA sequence: TGTGCCCCGCTCAGGCCCACCGGGGAGCTGTTTTTT.

This clone was observed a single time. The CDR3 DNA is TGTGCCAGCAGCACCGGGACAGGGAAACCCCTGAGCTCCTACAATGAGCAGTTCTTC. Protein sequence: CASSTGTGKPLSSYNEQFF. The chain recombines TRBV2 with TRBJ2-1, with 9 positions matching TRBD1. J lost 0 bases, V lost 6 bases, and 15 bases had no gene match. The CDR3 covers 19 residues. Per germline, CDR1 SNHLY and CDR2 FYNNEI. Based on the CDR3 plus reference TRBV2 and TRBJ2-1, the full variable domain is EPEVTQTPSHQVTQMGQEVILRCVPISNHLYFYWYRQILGQKVEFLVSFYNNEISEKSEIFDDQFSVERPDGSNFTLKIRSTKLEDSAMYFCASSTGTGKPLSSYNEQFFGPGTRLTVL.